Listed below are T cell receptor beta chains from one sample, sequenced in a study of blood T cell repertoires in COVID-19. TCRdb's copy holds only in-frame clones and misses some; the assay was immunoSEQ multiplex PCR. The top ten clones hold just over 2.5% of a sample with tens of thousands of clones, around two thirds of them seen once. What was sequenced was peripheral blood. These receptors were collected from a human donor with acute or convalescent COVID-19. The donor label of this sample is uncertain. Both conserved end residues are part of each CDR3. Fields, in order: V gene, D gene, clone size, J gene, CDR3 protein, CDR3 DNA. The D gene is left open where the match is weak. Size tells how often a clone was seen (once, few, many) or the class of an expanded clone, and some rows leave it out.

>TRBV28|TRBD1|.|TRBJ2-7
CASSLLGQGTYF
TGTGCCAGCAGTTTACTGGGACAGGGGACGTACTTC
>TRBV3-1/TRBV3-2|.|.|TRBJ2-2
CASSQGGTGELFF
TGTGCCAGCAGCCAGGGGGGCACCGGGGAGCTGTTTTTT
>TRBV5-1|TRBD1|.|TRBJ2-1
CASSSSTGQGEQFF
TGCGCCAGCAGCTCATCGACAGGGCAAGGTGAGCAGTTCTTC
>TRBV7-6|.|.|TRBJ1-5
CASSLAQGSNQPQHF
TGTGCCAGCAGCTTAGCACAGGGTAGCAATCAGCCCCAGCATTTT
>TRBV21-1|.|.|TRBJ1-3
CASSKGEPQSADSGNTIYF
TGTGCCAGCAGCAAAGGGGAGCCCCAAAGCGCCGACTCTGGAAACACCATATATTTT
>TRBV9|TRBD2|.|TRBJ2-1
CASSVEPRGGSSYNEQFF
TGTGCCAGCAGCGTAGAACCCCGTGGCGGGAGCTCCTACAATGAGCAGTTCTTC
>TRBV7-2|TRBD2|.|TRBJ2-3
CASSLERGNRADTQYF
TGTGCCAGCAGCTTAGAGCGGGGGAACCGGGCAGATACGCAGTATTTT
>TRBV2|.|.|TRBJ1-3
CASSPQSVAGNTIYF
TGTGCCAGCAGTCCACAGTCCGTCGCTGGAAACACCATATATTTT
>TRBV2|.|once|TRBJ1-5
CASSPVVADQPQHF
TGTGCCAGCAGTCCCGTTGTAGCCGATCAGCCCCAGCATTTT
>TRBV4-3|TRBD1|.|TRBJ1-1
CASSQEIQGNSEAFF
TGCGCCAGCAGCCAAGAGATACAGGGGAATTCTGAAGCTTTCTTT
>TRBV6-1|TRBD2|.|TRBJ2-3
CASSLIAGEGTQYF
TGTGCCAGCAGTCTGATAGCGGGGGAAGGTACGCAGTATTTT
>TRBV14|.|.|TRBJ1-1
CASSLFQNTEAFF
TGTGCCAGCAGCCTGTTTCAGAACACTGAAGCTTTCTTT
>TRBV9|TRBD1|.|TRBJ1-3
CASSVGGTGELGNTIYF
TGTGCCAGCAGCGTAGGTGGGACAGGGGAACTTGGAAACACCATATATTTT
>TRBV2|.|.|TRBJ1-4
CASTGTREKLFF
TGTGCCAGCACCGGGACAAGGGAAAAACTGTTTTTT
>TRBV11-2|.|.|TRBJ1-1
CASRWQEGVNTEAFF
TGTGCCAGCAGGTGGCAGGAAGGTGTGAACACTGAAGCTTTCTTT
>TRBV7-9|.|.|TRBJ2-7
CASSLVGTFTYEQYF
TGTGCCAGCAGCTTAGTGGGGACTTTTACCTACGAGCAGTACTTC
>TRBV5-1|.|.|TRBJ2-1
CASSPLVSQGNEQFF
TGCGCCAGCAGCCCCCTTGTGTCACAGGGCAATGAGCAGTTCTTC
>TRBV3-1/TRBV3-2|.|.|TRBJ1-6
CASSQGHARSPLHF
TGTGCCAGCAGCCAAGGACACGCGCGATCACCCCTCCACTTT
>TRBV28|.|.|TRBJ2-7
CASSLQGGGKSYEQYF
TGTGCCAGCAGTTTGCAGGGAGGGGGAAAAAGCTACGAGCAGTACTTC
>TRBV13|.|.|TRBJ2-1
CASSRRDNEQFF
TGTGCCAGCAGCCGCAGGGACAATGAGCAGTTCTTC
>TRBV18|TRBD1|.|TRBJ1-5
CASSPSRQGLPQHF
TGTGCCAGCTCACCATCTAGACAGGGACTGCCCCAGCATTTT
>TRBV5-1|TRBD1|.|TRBJ2-6
CASSLDPGGTYSGANVLTF
TGCGCCAGCAGCTTGGACCCAGGGGGCACCTACTCTGGGGCCAACGTCCTGACTTTC